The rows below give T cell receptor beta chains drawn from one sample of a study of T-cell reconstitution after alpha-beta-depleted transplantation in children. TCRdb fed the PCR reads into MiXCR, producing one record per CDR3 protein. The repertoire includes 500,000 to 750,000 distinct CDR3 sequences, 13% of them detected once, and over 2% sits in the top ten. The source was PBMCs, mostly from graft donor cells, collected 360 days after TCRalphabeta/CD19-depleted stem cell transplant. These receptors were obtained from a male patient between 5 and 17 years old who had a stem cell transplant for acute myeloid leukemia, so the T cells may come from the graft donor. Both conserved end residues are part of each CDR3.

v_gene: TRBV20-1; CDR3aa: CSASGGVYEQYF
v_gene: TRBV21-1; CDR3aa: CASSKYPEDGAGRTGELFF
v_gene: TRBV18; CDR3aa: CASSLAQPPYEQYF
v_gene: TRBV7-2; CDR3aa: CASSFEAGGLGGELFF
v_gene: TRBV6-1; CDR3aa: CASIRQANYGYTF
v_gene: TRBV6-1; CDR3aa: CATARGGTNTGELFF
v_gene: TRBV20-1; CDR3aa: CSATEGAPLRF
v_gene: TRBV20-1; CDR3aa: CSARDHRAVADIQYF
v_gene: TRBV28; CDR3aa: CASSSLGTGWSPLHF
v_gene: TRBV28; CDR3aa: CASSPGLAGFYEQYF
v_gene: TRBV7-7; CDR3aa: CASSSRLAGTAKINHEQYF
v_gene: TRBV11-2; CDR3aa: CASLPLAGEGTDTQYF
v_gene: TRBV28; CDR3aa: CASSLFQGSYEQYF
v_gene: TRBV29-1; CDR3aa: CSYREGPWNEQFF
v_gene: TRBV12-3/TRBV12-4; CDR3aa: CASSLGGPVYEQYF
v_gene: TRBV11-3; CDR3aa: CASSLGHHTEAFF
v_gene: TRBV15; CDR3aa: CATSRDGDWVRANVLTF
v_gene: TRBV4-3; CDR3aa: CASSQDGGLAGAHYEQYF
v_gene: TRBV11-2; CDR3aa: CASSTRTSGRVSYNEQFF
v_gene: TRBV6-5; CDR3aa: CASSFNEGAYNEQFF
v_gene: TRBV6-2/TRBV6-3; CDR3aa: CASSYSDGSGANVLTF
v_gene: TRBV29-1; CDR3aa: CSVQKGRSYEQYF
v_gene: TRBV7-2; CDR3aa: CASSLTSGIRYEQFF
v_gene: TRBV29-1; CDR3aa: CSVEDGGTGERVAQYF
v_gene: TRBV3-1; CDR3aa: CASSQNPLASDTQYF
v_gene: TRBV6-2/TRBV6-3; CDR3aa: CASSYSDTAGGENF
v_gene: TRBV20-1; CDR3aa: CSASYPGTSGWSQETQYF
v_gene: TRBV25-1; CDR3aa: CASSVGWTQYF
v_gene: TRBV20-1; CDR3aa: CSARTEGRVGNSPLHF
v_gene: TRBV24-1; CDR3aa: CATSDLQRTSGYNEQFF
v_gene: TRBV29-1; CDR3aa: CSVGPGQEKTSGRPNTGELFF
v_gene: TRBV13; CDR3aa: CASSSGISGANVLTF
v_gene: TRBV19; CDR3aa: CASSMEDRPSGEQYF
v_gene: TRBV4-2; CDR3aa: CASSLGLRGSNTGELFF
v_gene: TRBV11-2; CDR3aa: CASTAKTGLGSTDTQYF
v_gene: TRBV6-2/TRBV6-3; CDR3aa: CASSPLGHGELFF
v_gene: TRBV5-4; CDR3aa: CASSFRQGGGTGELFF
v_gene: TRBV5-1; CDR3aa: CASSAGGQGHYEQYF
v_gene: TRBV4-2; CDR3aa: CASSQGGSRGSSYEQYF
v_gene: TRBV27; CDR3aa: CASSFLGPAKSSYEQYF
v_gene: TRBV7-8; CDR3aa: CASSSIAGGSTDTQYF
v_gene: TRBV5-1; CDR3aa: CASSLDVQGRLATDTQYF
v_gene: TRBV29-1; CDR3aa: CSVRPTYNEQFF
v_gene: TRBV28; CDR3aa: CASSSSGRGSYEQYF
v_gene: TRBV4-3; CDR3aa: CASSQGLAAPFSYEQYF
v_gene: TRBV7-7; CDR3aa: CASGTGGGETQYF
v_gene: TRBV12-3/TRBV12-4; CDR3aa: CASSPRDNGYGYTF
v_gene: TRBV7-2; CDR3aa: CASSLAGGAYNEQFF
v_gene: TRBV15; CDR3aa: CATSRGDRQVNEQYF
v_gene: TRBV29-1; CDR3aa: CSVVGRLLQETQYF
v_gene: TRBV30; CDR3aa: CAWSVAGTSPWTSTDTQYF
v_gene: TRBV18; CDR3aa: CASSPNRAYEQYF
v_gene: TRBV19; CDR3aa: CASSTRDGSYEQYF
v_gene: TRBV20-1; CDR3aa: CSARDWRGSPSYEQYF
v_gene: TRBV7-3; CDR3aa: CASSLGHSRTDTQYF
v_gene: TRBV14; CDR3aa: CASSHGQPTDTQYF
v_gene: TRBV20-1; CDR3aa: CSAKRPPETQYF
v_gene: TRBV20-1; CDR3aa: CSARWGGATTDTQYF
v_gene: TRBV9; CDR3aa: CASSVVSGYEQYF
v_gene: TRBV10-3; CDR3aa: CAISETLAVAYEQYF